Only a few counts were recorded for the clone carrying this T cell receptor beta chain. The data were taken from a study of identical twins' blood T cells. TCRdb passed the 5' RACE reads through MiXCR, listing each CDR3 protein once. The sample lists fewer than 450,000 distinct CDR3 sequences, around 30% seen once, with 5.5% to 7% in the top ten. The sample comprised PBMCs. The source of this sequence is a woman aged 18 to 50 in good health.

CDR3 DNA: TGTGCCAGCCTTGACAGGGTGAGCACTGAAGCTTTCTTT. Protein: CASLDRVSTEAFF. The chain combines TRBV6-1 with TRBJ1-1; the match to TRBD1 covers 7 bases. The CDR3 has 13 amino acids. CDR1 and CDR2 (germline): MNHNS, SASEGT. Trimming removed 8 bases from V and 4 bases from J; junction bases left unmatched: 7.